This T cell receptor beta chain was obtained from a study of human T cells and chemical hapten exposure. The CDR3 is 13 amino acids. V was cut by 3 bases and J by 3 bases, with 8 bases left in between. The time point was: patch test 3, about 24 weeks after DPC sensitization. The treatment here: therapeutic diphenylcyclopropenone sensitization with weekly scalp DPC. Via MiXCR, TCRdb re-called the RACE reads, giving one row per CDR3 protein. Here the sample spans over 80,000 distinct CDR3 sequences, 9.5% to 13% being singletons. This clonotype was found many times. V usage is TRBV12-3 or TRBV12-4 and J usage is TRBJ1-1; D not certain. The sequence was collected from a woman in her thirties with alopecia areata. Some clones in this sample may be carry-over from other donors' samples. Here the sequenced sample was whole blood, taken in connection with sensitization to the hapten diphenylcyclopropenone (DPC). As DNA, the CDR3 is TGTGCCAGCAGTTTTAGACGAGACACTGAAGCTTTCTTT. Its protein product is CASSFRRDTEAFF.